The rows below give T cell receptor beta chains drawn from one sample of a study of T-cell memory formation after mild COVID-19. One entry per CDR3 protein, called by TCRdb with MiXCR from the 5' RACE reads. Found here are about 430,000 distinct CDR3 sequences, around 24% of them singletons; the top ten hold around 8.7%. What was sequenced was PBMCs or a T cell subset sorted from them (not recorded which). Receptors originate from an adult woman who had mild COVID-19 (a few samples of this study predate the infection). Cell type and time point are not known. Both conserved end residues are part of each CDR3. The D gene is left open where the match is weak. Clone sizes are given selectively: once, few, many, or a class where the clone is expanded.

>TRBD2|TRBV4-3|TRBJ2-1|NA
CASSQDLLRLAGGEQFF
TGCGCCAGCAGCCAAGATCTATTAAGACTAGCGGGAGGCGAGCAGTTCTTC
>NA|TRBV6-6|TRBJ1-5|NA
CASGTRAGNQPQHF
TGTGCCAGCGGAACCCGAGCGGGCAATCAGCCCCAGCATTTT
>TRBD2|TRBV4-3|TRBJ2-1|few
CASSQLVAGGVDEQFF
TGCGCCAGCAGCCAGTTGGTAGCGGGAGGCGTCGATGAGCAGTTCTTC
>TRBD1|TRBV5-6|TRBJ2-7|few
CASSFGQGTYEQYF
TGTGCCAGCAGCTTCGGACAGGGGACGTACGAGCAGTACTTC
>TRBD2|TRBV10-3|TRBJ2-1|few
CAISNLLAGTIPRSYNEQFF
TGTGCCATCAGCAACTTACTAGCGGGAACCATACCACGGTCCTACAATGAGCAGTTCTTC
>TRBD1|TRBV12-3/TRBV12-4|TRBJ2-5|many
CASSIARAGGGWTQYF
TGTGCCAGCAGTATCGCCAGGGCAGGGGGCGGGTGGACCCAGTACTTC
>NA|TRBV20-1|TRBJ2-3|NA
CSAEAVGTDTQYF
TGCAGTGCCGAGGCAGTGGGCACAGATACGCAGTATTTT
>TRBD2|TRBV5-1|TRBJ2-3|NA
CASSARTSGDTQYF
TGCGCCAGCAGCGCCCGGACTAGTGGCGATACGCAGTATTTT
>TRBD2|TRBV11-2|TRBJ2-5|NA
CASSSPGLAGGMQETQYF
TGTGCCAGCAGCTCGCCCGGACTAGCGGGGGGCATGCAAGAGACCCAGTACTTC
>NA|TRBV20-1|TRBJ2-2|NA
CSARGAYTGELFF
TGCAGTGCTAGAGGGGCCTACACCGGGGAGCTGTTTTTT
>TRBD2|TRBV7-6|TRBJ2-1|NA
CASSVVAGGQNEQFF
TGTGCCAGCAGCGTAGTAGCGGGGGGGCAGAATGAGCAGTTCTTC
>NA|TRBV7-6|TRBJ2-3|NA
CASSLGVARPTDTQYF
TGTGCCAGCAGCTTGGGGGTAGCGCGACCTACAGATACGCAGTATTTT